Reported below is one T cell receptor beta chain. This specimen comes from a study of blood T cell repertoires in COVID-19. Only in-frame clones appear in the TCRdb table, and some are missing; sequencing was by immunoSEQ multiplex PCR. This table holds about 150,000 clones, around 80% found once. The V gene lost 0 bases and the J gene lost 2 bases, with 7 bases spanning the gap. Germline CDR1 reads MNHNS; CDR2 reads SASEGT. The CDR3 is 14 residues long. This sequence joins TRBV6-1 and TRBJ1-2; D ambiguous. Material for sequencing was peripheral blood. The TCR originated in a man aged 55 to 70 who had recovered from COVID-19. CDR3 coding DNA: TGTGCCAGCAGTGAAGCGTTGGGCAACTATGGCTACACCTTC. The encoded protein is CASSEALGNYGYTF.